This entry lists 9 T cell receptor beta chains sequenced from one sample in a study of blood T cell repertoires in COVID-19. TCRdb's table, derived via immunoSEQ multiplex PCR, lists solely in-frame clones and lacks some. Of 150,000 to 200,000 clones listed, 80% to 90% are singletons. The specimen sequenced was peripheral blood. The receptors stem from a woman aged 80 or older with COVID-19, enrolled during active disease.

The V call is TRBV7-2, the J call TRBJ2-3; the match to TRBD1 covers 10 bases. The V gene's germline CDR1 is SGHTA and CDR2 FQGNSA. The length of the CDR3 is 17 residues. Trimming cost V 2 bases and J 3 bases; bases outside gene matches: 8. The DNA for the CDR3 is TGTGCCAGCAGCTTAAGGCCGGACAGGGGGGTAACAGATACGCAGTATTTT. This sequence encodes CASSLRPDRGVTDTQYF.

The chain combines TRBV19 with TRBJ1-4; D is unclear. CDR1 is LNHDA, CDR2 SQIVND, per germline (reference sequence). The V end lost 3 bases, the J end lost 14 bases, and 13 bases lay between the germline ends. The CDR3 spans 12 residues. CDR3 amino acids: CASSMRVGWLFF. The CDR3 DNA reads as TGTGCCAGTAGTATGAGGGTGGGGTGGCTGTTTTTT.

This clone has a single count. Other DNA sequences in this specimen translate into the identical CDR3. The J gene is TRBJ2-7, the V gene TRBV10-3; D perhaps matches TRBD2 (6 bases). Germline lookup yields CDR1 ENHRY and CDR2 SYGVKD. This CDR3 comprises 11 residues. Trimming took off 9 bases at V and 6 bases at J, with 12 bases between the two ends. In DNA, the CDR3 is TGTGCCATACGATCTAGCGCCGAGCAGTACTTC. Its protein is CAIRSSAEQYF.

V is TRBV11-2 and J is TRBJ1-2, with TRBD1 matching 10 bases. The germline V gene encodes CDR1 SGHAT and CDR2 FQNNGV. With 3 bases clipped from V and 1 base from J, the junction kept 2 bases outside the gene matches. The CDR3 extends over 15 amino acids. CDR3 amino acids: CASSFRTGGNYGYTF. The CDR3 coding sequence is TGTGCCAGCAGCTTCCGGACAGGGGGTAACTATGGCTACACCTTC. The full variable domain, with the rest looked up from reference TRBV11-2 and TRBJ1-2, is EAGVAQSPRYKIIEKRQSVAFWCNPISGHATLYWYQQILGQGPKLLIQFQNNGVVDDSQLPKDRFSAERLKGVDSTLKIQPAKLEDSAVYLCASSFRTGGNYGYTFGSGTRLTVV.

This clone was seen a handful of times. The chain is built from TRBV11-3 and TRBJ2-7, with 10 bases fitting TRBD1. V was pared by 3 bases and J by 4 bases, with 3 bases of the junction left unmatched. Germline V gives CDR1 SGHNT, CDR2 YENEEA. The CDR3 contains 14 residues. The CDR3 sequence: CASSFDRGPYEQYF. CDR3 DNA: TGTGCCAGCAGCTTCGACAGGGGGCCGTACGAGCAGTACTTC.

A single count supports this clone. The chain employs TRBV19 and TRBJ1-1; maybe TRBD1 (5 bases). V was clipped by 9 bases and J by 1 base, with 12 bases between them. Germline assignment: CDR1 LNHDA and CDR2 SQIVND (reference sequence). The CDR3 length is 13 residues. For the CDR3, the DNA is TGTGCCAGCAAGACGACAGCGAACACTGAAGCTTTCTTT. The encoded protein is CASKTTANTEAFF.

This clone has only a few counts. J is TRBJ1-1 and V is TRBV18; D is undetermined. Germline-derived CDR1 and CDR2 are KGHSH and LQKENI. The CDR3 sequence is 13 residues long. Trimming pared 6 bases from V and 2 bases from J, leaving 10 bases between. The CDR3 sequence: CASSRDPNTEAFF. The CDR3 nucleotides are TGTGCCAGCTCCCGCGATCCTAACACTGAAGCTTTCTTT. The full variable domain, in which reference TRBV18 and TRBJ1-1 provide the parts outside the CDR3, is NAGVMQNPRHLVRRRGQEARLRCSPMKGHSHVYWYRQLPEEGLKFMVYLQKENIIDESGMPKERFSAEFPKEGPSILRIQQVVRGDSAAYFCASSRDPNTEAFFGQGTRLTVV.

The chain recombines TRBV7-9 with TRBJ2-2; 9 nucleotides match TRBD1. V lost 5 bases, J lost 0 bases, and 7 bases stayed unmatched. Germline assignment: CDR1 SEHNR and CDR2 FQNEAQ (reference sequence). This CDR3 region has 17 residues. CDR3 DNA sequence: TGTGCCAGCAGCGAACCTAGACAGGGGGCGAACACCGGGGAGCTGTTTTTT. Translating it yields CASSEPRQGANTGELFF.

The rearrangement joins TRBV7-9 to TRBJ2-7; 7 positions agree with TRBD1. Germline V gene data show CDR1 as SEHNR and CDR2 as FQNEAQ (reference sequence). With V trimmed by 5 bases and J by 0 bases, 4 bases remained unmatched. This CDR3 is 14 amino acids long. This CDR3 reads CASSDYRGSYEQYF. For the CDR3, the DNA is TGTGCCAGCAGCGATTACAGGGGCTCCTACGAGCAGTACTTC.